This is a list of T cell receptor beta chains from one sample in a study of control samples from healthy donors and cancer patients. Assay used: immunoSEQ multiplex PCR; TCRdb lists only in-frame clones, some missing. The table lists about 65,000 clones, around nine tenths of them singletons. The material sequenced was PBMCs. The receptors were gathered from a woman between 45 and 65 years old with colorectal cancer. Both conserved end residues are part of each CDR3. The D gene is left open where the match is weak. Size is stated for part of the rows, as once, few or many counts, or as a class when the clone is expanded.

clone size,V gene,J gene,D gene,CDR3 DNA,CDR3 protein
-,TRBV5-4,TRBJ2-3,TRBD2,TGTGCCAGCAGCCGCACTAGCGGGGGGGTCGATACGCAGTATTTT,CASSRTSGGVDTQYF
-,TRBV10-3,TRBJ2-6,-,TGTGCCATCAGTGATTCTGGGGACTCTGGCTCTGGGGCCAACGTCCTGACTTTC,CAISDSGDSGSGANVLTF
-,TRBV25-1,TRBJ1-5,-,TGTGCCAGCAGTGAATTCGGGGAAAATCAGCCCCAGCATTTT,CASSEFGENQPQHF
-,TRBV6-1,TRBJ1-5,-,TGTGCCAGCAGTGAAGGTCTGACCTTTTCGAGCAATCAGCCCCAGCATTTT,CASSEGLTFSSNQPQHF
-,TRBV18,TRBJ1-2,TRBD1,TGTGCCAGCTCGCAATCGGGACAGGGCTATGGCTACACCTTC,CASSQSGQGYGYTF
-,TRBV28,TRBJ2-1,-,TGTGCCAGCAGTTGGACCCAACCCTACAATGAGCAGTTCTTC,CASSWTQPYNEQFF
-,TRBV7-9,TRBJ2-2,-,TGTGCCAGCAGCTTTGAACGGTTTCTGAACACCGGGGAGCTGTTTTTT,CASSFERFLNTGELFF
-,TRBV5-5,TRBJ1-4,-,TGTGCCAGCAGCGTGGGGGCCGGGAGTAATGAAAAACTGTTTTTT,CASSVGAGSNEKLFF
-,TRBV10-3,TRBJ1-2,-,TGTGCCACGCAACAGAGGCAGGGATGGAACTCCGGTGGCTACACCTTC,CATQQRQGWNSGGYTF
-,TRBV27,TRBJ2-5,-,TGTGCCAGCAGTTCCCACCTAGGGCTGAAAGAGACCCAGTACTTC,CASSSHLGLKETQYF
-,TRBV29-1,TRBJ1-2,-,TGCAGCGTTGAGCGCGGCGGACGTCACTATGGCTACACCTTC,CSVERGGRHYGYTF
-,TRBV5-1,TRBJ2-7,-,TGCGCCAGCAGCTTGGAGGGGGGGCCGGGTTCCTACGAGCAGTACTTC,CASSLEGGPGSYEQYF
once,TRBV10-3,TRBJ1-1,-,TGTGCCATCAGTGGAGAAGAACGCTCGCCGTTCTTT,CAISGEERSPFF
-,TRBV5-1,TRBJ1-1,TRBD1,TGCGCCAGCAGCTTGAGTCAGGGGGGCACTGAAGCTTTCTTT,CASSLSQGGTEAFF
-,TRBV5-1,TRBJ1-5,TRBD1,TGCGCCAGCAGCTTGCGAGACAGGGGAGTAACTCATAGCAATCAGCCCCAGCATTTT,CASSLRDRGVTHSNQPQHF
-,TRBV7-9,TRBJ1-1,TRBD1,TGTGCCAGCAGTCTAGGGGGACAGAGGGCTTTCTTT,CASSLGGQRAFF
-,TRBV19,TRBJ2-3,-,TGTGCCAGTAGTACAGGGACGGGCTGGACGCAGTATTTT,CASSTGTGWTQYF
-,TRBV7-3,TRBJ2-1,-,TGTGCCAGCAGCTTAGCCAGGGACAATGAGCAGTTCTTC,CASSLARDNEQFF
-,TRBV5-5,TRBJ1-4,-,TGTGCCAGCAGCTTGGGTCGTGGACGGAGGAATGCAACTAATGAAAAACTGTTTTTT,CASSLGRGRRNATNEKLFF
-,TRBV5-1,TRBJ2-3,TRBD1,TGCGCCAGCAGCTCCTCAGGGGGACGAGATACGCAGTATTTT,CASSSSGGRDTQYF
-,TRBV2,TRBJ2-2,-,TGTGCCAGCAGTGAAGAGGGGACCGGTTCCACCGGGGAGCTGTTTTTT,CASSEEGTGSTGELFF
-,TRBV6-6,TRBJ2-3,-,TGTGCCAGCAGTCCACGCGGGGCAATAAAAAACACAGATACGCAGTATTTT,CASSPRGAIKNTDTQYF
few,TRBV4-1,TRBJ2-1,TRBD2,TGCGCCAGCAGCCAAGAAGTAGCGGGAGGTAGCGATGAGCAGTTCTTC,CASSQEVAGGSDEQFF
-,TRBV13,TRBJ2-1,TRBD2,TGTGCCAGCAGCTTAGAGGCTACCGGGACTAGCTTTCGGAATGAGCAGTTCTTC,CASSLEATGTSFRNEQFF
-,TRBV5-6,TRBJ2-3,-,TGTGCCAGCAGCTTAACCACAGATACGCAGTATTTT,CASSLTTDTQYF
few,TRBV28,TRBJ1-4,TRBD1,TGTGCCAGCAGCCCCGGACAGGCAAATGAAAAACTGTTTTTT,CASSPGQANEKLFF
-,TRBV6-6,TRBJ2-5,-,TGTGCCAGCCGCCCCAAGGGGAGTAAGAGAACCCAGTACTTC,CASRPKGSKRTQYF
-,TRBV19,TRBJ1-2,-,TGTGCCAGTATGGAGGGGGGCTATGGCTACACCTTC,CASMEGGYGYTF
-,TRBV7-3,TRBJ1-1,-,TGTGCCAGCAGCTTAAAGCGATTACTACAGGGCAAAGGTAGAACTGAAGCTTTCTTT,CASSLKRLLQGKGRTEAFF
-,TRBV7-8,TRBJ1-5,-,TGTGCCAGCAGCTTAGAACAGGCGGCCAATCAGCCCCAGCATTTT,CASSLEQAANQPQHF
-,TRBV19,TRBJ1-2,-,TGTGCCAGTAGTATAGGGGGATTCTATGGCTACACCTTC,CASSIGGFYGYTF
-,TRBV28,TRBJ1-5,-,TGTGCCAGCAGCTGGAGGGGTAGGGGCAATCAGCCCCAGCATTTT,CASSWRGRGNQPQHF
few,TRBV19,TRBJ2-7,TRBD2,TGTGCCAGTTCCGGGGGACTACTCTACGAGCAGTACTTC,CASSGGLLYEQYF
-,TRBV10-3,TRBJ1-5,-,TGTGCCATCAGTCGGGGGGCGGATCAGCCCCAGCATTTT,CAISRGADQPQHF
-,TRBV18,TRBJ1-1,-,TGTGCCAGCATGGGTGAGTGGAACACTGAAGCTTTCTTT,CASMGEWNTEAFF
few,TRBV28,TRBJ1-1,TRBD1,TGTGCCATCTCCTCAGGGGGGTCAGGAGGGACTGAAGCTTTCTTT,CAISSGGSGGTEAFF
-,TRBV19,TRBJ1-5,-,TGTGCCAGTAGTATTACCGGGACACATAGCCGAAGAGGCAATCAGCCCCAGCATTTT,CASSITGTHSRRGNQPQHF
-,TRBV2,TRBJ1-2,-,TGTGCCAGCAATACTTTCGGCTACACCTTC,CASNTFGYTF
-,TRBV7-8,TRBJ1-4,-,TGTGCCAGCAGCCCCCTTTCTGGGTCCGGGCTCAAACTGTTTTTT,CASSPLSGSGLKLFF
-,TRBV12-3/TRBV12-4,TRBJ1-2,-,TGTGCCAGCACCCCCAGCTCGGGTTATGGCTACACCTTC,CASTPSSGYGYTF
-,TRBV7-3,TRBJ2-2,-,TGTGCCAGCAGCTTAGGGGCGAACACCGGGGAGCTGTTTTTT,CASSLGANTGELFF
-,TRBV2,TRBJ1-6,-,TGTGCCAGCCTAGCGTCTGGAGGGCGCGGAGGTTCACCCCTCCACTTT,CASLASGGRGGSPLHF
-,TRBV30,TRBJ1-2,-,TGTGCCTGGAGTCCATTCCGAAAGACAGCCGAATTC,CAWSPFRKTAEF
-,TRBV5-6,TRBJ2-3,-,TGTGCCAGCAGCTTGGTGACGCAGAGCACAGATACGCAGTATTTT,CASSLVTQSTDTQYF
-,TRBV5-1,TRBJ1-4,-,TGCGCCAGCAGTCCGGGTTCGACTAATGAAAAACTGTTTTTT,CASSPGSTNEKLFF